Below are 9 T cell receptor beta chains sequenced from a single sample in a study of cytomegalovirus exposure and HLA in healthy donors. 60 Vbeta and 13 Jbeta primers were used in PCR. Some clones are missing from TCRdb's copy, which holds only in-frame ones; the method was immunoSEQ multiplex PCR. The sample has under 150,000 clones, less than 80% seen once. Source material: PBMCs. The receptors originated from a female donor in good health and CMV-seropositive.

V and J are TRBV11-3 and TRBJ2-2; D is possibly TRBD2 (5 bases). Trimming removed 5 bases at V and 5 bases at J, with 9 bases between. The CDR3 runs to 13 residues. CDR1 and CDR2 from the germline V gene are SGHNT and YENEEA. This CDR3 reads CASSRPGTGELFF. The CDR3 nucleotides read TGTGCCAGCAGCCGCCCGGGAACCGGGGAGCTGTTTTTT.

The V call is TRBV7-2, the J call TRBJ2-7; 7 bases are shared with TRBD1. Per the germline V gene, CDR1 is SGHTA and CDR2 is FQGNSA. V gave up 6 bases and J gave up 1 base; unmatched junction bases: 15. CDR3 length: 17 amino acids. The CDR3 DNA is TGTGCCAGCAGTCGACTTGGTTCAGGACAGGTTTCCTACGAGCAGTACTTC. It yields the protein CASSRLGSGQVSYEQYF.

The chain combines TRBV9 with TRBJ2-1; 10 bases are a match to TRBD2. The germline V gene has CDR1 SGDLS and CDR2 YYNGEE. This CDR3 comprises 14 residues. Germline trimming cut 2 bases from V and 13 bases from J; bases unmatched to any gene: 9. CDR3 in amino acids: CASSVASGGPSQFF. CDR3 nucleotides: TGTGCCAGCAGCGTGGCTAGCGGGGGTCCCTCCCAGTTCTTC.

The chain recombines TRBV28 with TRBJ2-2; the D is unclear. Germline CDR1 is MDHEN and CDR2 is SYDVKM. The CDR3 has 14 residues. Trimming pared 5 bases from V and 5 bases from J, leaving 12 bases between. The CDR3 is CASSPESSTGELFF. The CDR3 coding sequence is TGTGCCAGCAGTCCCGAGTCGTCGACCGGGGAGCTGTTTTTT.

CDR3: CASSYGDRVGTEAFF. The CDR3, as DNA: TGTGCCAGCAGTTACGGGGACAGGGTAGGAACTGAAGCTTTCTTT. The chain employs TRBV6-6 and TRBJ1-1, with 9 bases fitting TRBD1. V trimming: 2 bases; J trimming: 5 bases; junction bases outside the gene matches: 6. The CDR3 is made up of 15 amino acids. Germline V CDR1 and CDR2: MNHNY, SVGAGI (reference sequence).

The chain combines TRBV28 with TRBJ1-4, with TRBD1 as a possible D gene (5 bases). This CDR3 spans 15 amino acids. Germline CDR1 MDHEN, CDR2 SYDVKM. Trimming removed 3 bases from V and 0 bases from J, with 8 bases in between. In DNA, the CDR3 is TGTGCCAGCAGTTTCCCCAGGGCAACTAATGAAAAACTGTTTTTT. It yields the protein CASSFPRATNEKLFF. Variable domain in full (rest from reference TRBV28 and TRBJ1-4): DVKVTQSSRYLVKRTGEKVFLECVQDMDHENMFWYRQDPGLGLRLIYFSYDVKMKEKGDIPEGYSVSREKKERFSLILESASTNQTSMYLCASSFPRATNEKLFFGSGTQLSVL.

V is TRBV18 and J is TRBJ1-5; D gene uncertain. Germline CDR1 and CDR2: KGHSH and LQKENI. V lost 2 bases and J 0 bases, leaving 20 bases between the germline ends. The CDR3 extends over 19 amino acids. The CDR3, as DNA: TGTGCCAGCTCACCATTTTTTCCGGGTATCGGGGATAGCAATCAGCCCCAGCATTTT. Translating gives CASSPFFPGIGDSNQPQHF.

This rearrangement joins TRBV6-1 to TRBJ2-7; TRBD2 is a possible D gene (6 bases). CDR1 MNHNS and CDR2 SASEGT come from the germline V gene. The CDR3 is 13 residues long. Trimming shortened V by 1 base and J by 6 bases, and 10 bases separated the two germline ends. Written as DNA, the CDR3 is TGTGCCAGCAGTGAAGGCTCGCGGGGCGAGCAGTACTTC. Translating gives CASSEGSRGEQYF.

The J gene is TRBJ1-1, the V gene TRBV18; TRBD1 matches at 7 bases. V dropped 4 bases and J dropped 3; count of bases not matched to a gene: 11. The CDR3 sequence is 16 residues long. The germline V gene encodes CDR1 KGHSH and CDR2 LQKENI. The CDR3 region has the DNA TGTGCCAGCTCACGAACCGGGACAGAACTTGACACTGAAGCTTTCTTT. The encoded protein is CASSRTGTELDTEAFF.